This T cell receptor beta chain is drawn from a study of cytomegalovirus exposure and HLA in healthy donors. Study-level results: Accounts indicate the classifier identified cytomegalovirus status with strong specificity and sensitivity.

Note on this clone: What it binds is unknown.

13 Jbeta primers and 60 Vbeta primers were used for the PCR. Only in-frame clones appear in the TCRdb table, and some are missing; sequencing was by immunoSEQ multiplex PCR. Counted here are around 150,000 clones, 79% occurring once; the ten biggest clones make up about 6.5%. The CDR3 has 14 residues. Trimming removed 5 bases from V and 5 bases from J, with 15 bases in between. Germline CDR1 is SGHAT and CDR2 is FQNNGV. The sequence was obtained from a man aged 35 to 55 in good health and CMV-seropositive. The J gene is TRBJ1-1, the V gene TRBV11-2; D unclear. The sequenced material came from PBMCs. This chain's CDR3 is CASSTTSVQTEAFF. The CDR3 DNA follows: TGTGCCAGCAGCACAACTAGTGTCCAAACTGAAGCTTTCTTT.